This T cell receptor beta chain stems from a study of blood T cell repertoires in COVID-19. About the study: PBMCs, B-cell-depleted T cells, or T cells provided the cDNA or gDNA that made up the material.

Data came from immunoSEQ multiplex PCR; TCRdb stores just in-frame clones and leaves some out. The sample holds under 350,000 clones; roughly nine tenths are singletons and the top ten take around 1.9%. This CDR3 spans 17 amino acids. J was trimmed by 5 bases and V by 4 bases; bases with no gene match: 6. Germline lookup yields CDR1 SGHNT and CDR2 YYREEE (reference sequence). Material: PBMCs or T cells enriched from blood (not recorded which). This rearrangement joins TRBV5-4 to TRBJ2-2; TRBD2 matches 15 bases. The TCR originated in a woman between 55 and 75 years old who had recovered from COVID-19. CDR3 sequence: CASSAGLAGGRTGELFF. The CDR3 DNA is TGTGCCAGCAGCGCAGGACTAGCGGGGGGGCGGACCGGGGAGCTGTTTTTT.